This TCR beta chain came from a study of CD8+ T cells in alopecia areata. At the level of the study: Female C3H/HeJ mice aged roughly 6-11 weeks received skin from roughly 6-13-month-old C3H/HeJ donors with spontaneous alopecia.

Cells from pooled cutaneous lymph nodes were sorted by CD4, CD8alpha, NKG2D, NKG2ACE and other markers. Points on this clone: Its antigen is as yet unknown. Gene names and germline match the mouse. The sequenced fragment ends 4 residues before the CDR3 boundary, so the rest is inferred from the germline J gene.

Extracted from the samples, RNA was reverse transcribed into cDNA to serve as the sequencing template. Assay: immunoSEQ multiplex PCR; the TCRdb copy retains only in-frame clones and omits some. The sample yields approximately 280,000 clones, without any singletons. Study results and caveats: Scalp sample data also include resident alphabeta T cells from normal skin. The study found higher clonality in lesional than normal scalp, especially in alopecia totalis/universalis.

V gave up 3 bases and J gave up 2 bases, with 13 bases separating them. The CDR3 runs 14 residues. Germline V gene data show CDR1 as GKSSPN and CDR2 as SITVG. The gene calls are TRBV31 and TRBJ1-2; D possibly corresponds to TRBD1 (6 bases). The sequenced sample consisted of CD4+ T cells sorted from a lymph node. The receptor's source is a C3H/HeJ mouse with alopecia areata. MHC haplotype: H2-k. CDR3 DNA (partial): TGTGCCTGGAGGGGGTGGGGGGCCAACTCC. It yields the protein CAWRGWGANS. From start to end, the CDR3 is CAWRGWGANSDYTF.